This entry lists 10 T cell receptor beta chains sequenced from one sample in a study of OX40 agonist ivuxolimab in advanced cancers. Sequencing was performed with immunoSEQ multiplex PCR; in TCRdb, only in-frame clones are kept and a portion is missing. Among some 70,000 clones listed, around nine tenths were seen once. The sample consisted of CD4+ or CD8+ T cells sorted from blood, taken in a trial of the OX40 agonist ivuxolimab. These TCRs come from an adult with an advanced solid tumor such as melanoma, head and neck, liver or kidney cancer.

This clone came up a few times. This chain links TRBV30 with TRBJ2-5; TRBD2 is a possible D gene (6 bases). V lost 3 bases, J lost 2 bases, and 10 bases lay in between. CDR3 length: 13 residues. Per the germline V gene, CDR1 is GTSNPN and CDR2 is SVGIG (reference sequence). The DNA of the CDR3 is TGTGCCTGGAGGGGGGGAAGTCAAGAGACCCAGTACTTC. Translated: CAWRGGSQETQYF.

V gene TRBV9 combines with J gene TRBJ1-2; TRBD1 agrees at 7 bases. From germline, CDR1 is SGDLS and CDR2 YYNGEE. The CDR3 sequence is 15 residues long. Unmatched junction bases numbered 12, after V lost 3 bases and J lost 7 bases. CDR3 nucleotide sequence: TGTGCCAGCAGCGAGCCGACAGGGCGTCGTTCTGGCTACACCTTC. As protein: CASSEPTGRRSGYTF. The variable domain in full, with the rest retrieved from reference TRBV9 and TRBJ1-2, is DSGVTQTPKHLITATGQRVTLRCSPRSGDLSVYWYQQSLDQGLQFLIQYYNGEERAKGNILERFSAQQFPDLHSELNLSSLELGDSALYFCASSEPTGRRSGYTFGSGTRLTVV.

This chain joins TRBV7-3 and TRBJ2-1; maybe TRBD1 (6 bases). The V and J ends lost 2 bases and 0 bases respectively, with 14 bases between them. This CDR3 is built from 17 residues. CDR1 and CDR2 from the germline V gene are SGHTA and FQGTGA. CDR3 in DNA: TGTGCCAGCAGCTTATTTTCAGGGGCCAACTCCTACAATGAGCAGTTCTTC. Its protein product is CASSLFSGANSYNEQFF. The whole variable domain, remainder taken from reference TRBV7-3 and TRBJ2-1, is GAGVSQTPSNKVTEKGKYVELRCDPISGHTALYWYRQSLGQGPEFLIYFQGTGAADDSGLPNDRFFAVRPEGSVSTLKIQRTERGDSAVYLCASSLFSGANSYNEQFFGPGTRLTVL.

In DNA, the CDR3 is TGCGCCAGCAGCCCCAGGGACAGGGGGATCACCGGGGAGCTGTTTTTT. This translates into CASSPRDRGITGELFF. This rearrangement joins TRBV5-1 to TRBJ2-2; 11 bases agree with TRBD1. Germline trimming cut 4 bases from V and 4 bases from J; bases unmatched to any gene: 6. The CDR3 runs 16 residues. Germline V gene lookup returns CDR1 SGHRS and CDR2 YFSETQ.

The rearrangement joins TRBV11-2 to TRBJ2-4; tentative D call: TRBD2 (5 bases). This CDR3 region has 12 residues. The germline V and J ends were trimmed by 10 bases and 3 bases, with 10 bases remaining between them. Germline assignment: CDR1 SGHAT and CDR2 FQNNGV. The CDR3 reads CATSEGKNIQYF. The CDR3, as DNA: TGTGCCACCTCCGAGGGCAAAAACATTCAGTACTTC.

This sequence joins TRBV6-5 and TRBJ1-3; unclear D gene. CDR3 size: 14 residues. CDR1 and CDR2 from the germline V gene are MNHEY and SVGAGI. Trimming took off 6 bases at V and 8 bases at J, with 17 bases between the two ends. The CDR3 spells CASSDLRALHTIYF. The CDR3, as DNA: TGTGCCAGCAGCGATCTGCGGGCACTCCACACCATATATTTT.

This clone is labeled medium-sized. V usage is TRBV10-3 and J usage is TRBJ1-4; the match to TRBD1 covers 8 bases. The germline gives CDR1 ENHRY, CDR2 SYGVKD. CDR3 length: 13 residues. Germline trimming cut 10 bases from V and 6 bases from J; bases unmatched to any gene: 7. The CDR3 nucleotides are TGTGCCACCAGGGGGCGTTTAGATGAAAAACTGTTTTTT. Protein: CATRGRLDEKLFF.

The chain is built from TRBV6-6 and TRBJ2-7; D might be TRBD1 (6 bases). The CDR3 spans 14 residues. Germline V gives CDR1 MNHNY, CDR2 SVGAGI (reference sequence). Trimming took off 5 bases at V and 2 bases at J, with 13 bases between the two ends. Written as DNA, the CDR3 is TGTGCCAGCAGTGCATACAGGGCTGCCTACGAGCAGTACTTC. This sequence encodes CASSAYRAAYEQYF.

The genes are TRBV27 and TRBJ2-5, with a tentative D call TRBD1 (6 bases). Germline loops: CDR1 MNHEY, CDR2 SMNVEV (reference sequence). The CDR3 is 15 residues long. The V and J ends lost 2 bases and 1 base respectively, with 11 bases between them. The DNA of the CDR3 is TGTGCCAGCAGTTTAATCCAGGGGCCCCAAGAGACCCAGTACTTC. Its protein is CASSLIQGPQETQYF.

A remark on this clone: The junction shows a germline mismatch at one end, possibly a read error. This CDR3 reads CASTGTGFYEQYF. The DNA for the CDR3 is TGTGCAAGCACCGGGACAGGGTTCTACGAGCAGTACTTC. V and J are TRBV2 and TRBJ2-7; 9 positions match TRBD1. The CDR3 is 13 amino acids. Germline values: CDR1 SNHLY, CDR2 FYNNEI.